The 13 T cell receptor beta chains below all came from one sample that was sequenced in a study of T cell changes during pregnancy in multiple sclerosis (dated by TCRdb to the late 2010s). The library was built by means of the immunoSEQ multiplex PCR assay. The table comes from immuneACCESS by way of TCRdb, which keeps in-frame sequences with V and J called. Part of the clones is missing from these tables; in studies checked, under half for an unresolved V gene and the rest for unknown reasons. Present in this sample are some 120,000 clones, about 96% of which were seen just once. The ten largest account for 0.4% to 0.5% of the sample. The sequencing here drew on peripheral blood, taken after pregnancy. The receptors were gathered from a female donor with multiple sclerosis, enrolled in a pregnancy study.

This clone was counted once. V and J are TRBV30 and TRBJ1-4; perhaps TRBD1 as D (5 bases). The length of the CDR3 is 13 residues. CDR1 GTSNPN and CDR2 SVGIG come from the germline V gene (reference sequence). Trimming stripped 1 base from V and 6 bases from J, with 9 bases between. CDR3 residues: CAWSGGGYEKLFF. CDR3 sequence (DNA): TGTGCCTGGAGTGGGGGGGGGTATGAAAAACTGTTTTTT.

V is TRBV15 and J is TRBJ1-2; the D gene is possibly TRBD1 (6 bases). The germline V gene encodes CDR1 LNHNV and CDR2 YYDKDF (reference sequence). V lost 5 bases, J lost 6 bases, and 13 bases lay in between. This CDR3 is 13 amino acids long. CDR3: CATSLTGLDGYTF. DNA for the CDR3: TGTGCCACCAGCCTAACAGGGTTAGATGGCTACACCTTC.

This chain uses TRBV5-6 with TRBJ2-7; the match to TRBD1 covers 7 bases. J gave up 7 bases and V 4 bases, and 14 bases lay outside the gene matches. The CDR3 extends over 15 amino acids. Germline V lookup: CDR1 SGHDT, CDR2 YYEEEE. The CDR3, as DNA: TGTGCCAGCAGCCCTTCCGGGACAGCCGGTAGGGAGCAGTACTTC. It codes for CASSPSGTAGREQYF.

The J gene is TRBJ1-5, the V gene TRBV5-6; 10 bases agree with TRBD1. Trimming removed 4 bases from V and 6 bases from J; junction bases left unmatched: 7. The CDR3 is made up of 15 amino acids. Germline CDR1 and CDR2: SGHDT and YYEEEE. CDR3 in amino acids: CASSLGQGKGQPQHF. The CDR3 DNA reads as TGTGCCAGCAGCCTGGGACAGGGGAAAGGTCAGCCCCAGCATTTT.

V and J are TRBV5-5 and TRBJ1-5; 7 bases map to TRBD1. Germline lookup yields CDR1 SGHKS and CDR2 YYEKEE (reference sequence). V trimming: 3 bases; J trimming: 3 bases; junction bases outside the gene matches: 6. The CDR3 has 15 amino acids. The CDR3 DNA sequence: TGTGCCAGCAGCTCCTCCGACAGGGTCAATCAGCCCCAGCATTTT. Residues: CASSSSDRVNQPQHF.

This clone was detected a few times. This chain links TRBV30 with TRBJ1-1; 8 bases line up with TRBD1. CDR1 GTSNPN and CDR2 SVGIG come from the germline V gene (reference sequence). This CDR3 has 13 amino acids. V was clipped by 5 bases and J by 1 base; unmatched bases: 3. CDR3 amino acids: CAWDRGKNTEAFF. Written as DNA, the CDR3 is TGTGCCTGGGACAGGGGTAAGAACACTGAAGCTTTCTTT.

The V gene is TRBV9, the J gene TRBJ2-4, with TRBD2 identical over 7 bases. The CDR3 is made up of 18 amino acids. With 0 bases clipped from V and 7 bases from J, the junction kept 16 bases outside the gene matches. CDR1 and CDR2 (germline): SGDLS, YYNGEE. The CDR3 protein is CASSVVPAPGLPGNIQYF. In DNA form, the CDR3 reads TGTGCCAGCAGCGTAGTCCCCGCTCCGGGACTACCTGGGAACATTCAGTACTTC. Full variable domain (missing parts from reference TRBV9 and TRBJ2-4): DSGVTQTPKHLITATGQRVTLRCSPRSGDLSVYWYQQSLDQGLQFLIQYYNGEERAKGNILERFSAQQFPDLHSELNLSSLELGDSALYFCASSVVPAPGLPGNIQYFGAGTRLSVL.

The gene calls are TRBV18 and TRBJ2-1; 13 nucleotides line up with TRBD2. V lost 8 bases, J lost 6 bases, and 4 bases stayed unmatched. The CDR3 contains 14 residues. Germline V lookup: CDR1 KGHSH, CDR2 LQKENI. This CDR3 is CASQTSGRANEQFF. The CDR3 DNA reads as TGTGCCAGCCAAACTAGCGGGAGGGCCAATGAGCAGTTCTTC.

V usage is TRBV7-2 and J usage is TRBJ1-3; D gene ambiguous. CDR3 length: 15 residues. Germline V CDR1 and CDR2: SGHTA, FQGNSA. V was cut by 0 bases and J by 0 bases, with 6 bases left in between. The CDR3 sequence: CASSLASVSGNTIYF. CDR3 DNA: TGTGCCAGCAGCTTAGCCTCTGTCTCTGGAAACACCATATATTTT.

As regards this clone: Within the sample, other DNA sequences also encode this same CDR3. This chain connects TRBV14 to TRBJ2-1; D gene uncertain. The germline V gene has CDR1 SGHDN and CDR2 FVKESK. This CDR3 is 13 amino acids long. Trimming shortened V by 0 bases and J by 8 bases, and 8 bases separated the two germline ends. CDR3 sequence: CASSQDSVYEQFF. Written as DNA, the CDR3 is TGTGCCAGCAGCCAAGATTCAGTATATGAGCAGTTCTTC.

This clone turned up a few times. V and J are TRBV18 and TRBJ2-3, with D possibly matching TRBD2 (5 bases). The length of the CDR3 is 15 residues. Trimming stripped 4 bases from V and 2 bases from J, with 13 bases between. Per germline, CDR1 KGHSH and CDR2 LQKENI. The CDR3 loop is CASSLERLPTDTQYF. CDR3 bases: TGTGCCAGCTCACTGGAGCGACTACCCACAGATACGCAGTATTTT.

V is TRBV7-2 and J is TRBJ1-1; TRBD1 matches at 8 bases. Germline lookup yields CDR1 SGHTA and CDR2 FQGNSA. The CDR3 totals 15 residues. With V trimmed by 5 bases and J by 6 bases, 11 bases remained unmatched. The CDR3 loop reads CASSRRQGTMSEAFF. CDR3 nucleotides: TGTGCCAGCAGCCGACGACAGGGGACTATGTCTGAAGCTTTCTTT.

This clone was detected only once. The J gene is TRBJ2-5, the V gene TRBV5-4; D possibly corresponds to TRBD2 (6 bases). Germline assignment: CDR1 SGHNT and CDR2 YYREEE (reference sequence). The CDR3 sequence is 14 residues long. V was clipped by 4 bases and J by 4 bases, with 14 bases between them. CDR3 DNA sequence: TGTGCCAGCAGCCTCGGGTACGGGGGAGAGACCCAGTACTTC. Protein product: CASSLGYGGETQYF.